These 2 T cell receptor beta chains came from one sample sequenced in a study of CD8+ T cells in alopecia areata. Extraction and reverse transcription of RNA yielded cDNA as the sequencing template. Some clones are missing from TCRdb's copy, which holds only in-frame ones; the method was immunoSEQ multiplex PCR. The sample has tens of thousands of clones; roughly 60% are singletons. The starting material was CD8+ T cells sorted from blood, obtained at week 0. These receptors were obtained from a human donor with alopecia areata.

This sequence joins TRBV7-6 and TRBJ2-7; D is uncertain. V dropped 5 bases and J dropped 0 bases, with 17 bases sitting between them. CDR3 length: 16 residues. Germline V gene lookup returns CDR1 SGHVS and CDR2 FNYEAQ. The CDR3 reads CASSLDVGGRSYEQYF. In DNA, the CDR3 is TGTGCCAGCAGCCTGGACGTCGGCGGCCGCTCCTACGAGCAGTACTTC.

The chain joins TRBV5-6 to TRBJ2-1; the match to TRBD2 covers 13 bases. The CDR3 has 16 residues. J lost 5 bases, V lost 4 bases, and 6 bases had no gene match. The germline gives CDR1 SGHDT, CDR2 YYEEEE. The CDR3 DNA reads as TGTGCCAGCAGCGGTGGACTAGCGGGAGTCAACAATGAGCAGTTCTTC. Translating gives CASSGGLAGVNNEQFF.